Listed below are T cell receptor beta chains from one sample, sequenced in a study of response to subunit inactivated influenza vaccine. TCRdb passed the RT-PCR reads through MiXCR, listing each CDR3 protein once. This table has 400,000 to 650,000 distinct CDR3 sequences, roughly 7.6% appearing once. Here the sequenced sample was PBMCs from blood, taken less than 30 months after vaccination. The source of these receptors is a man aged 50-75 years who received an inactivated influenza vaccine. CDR3s include the opening cysteine and the closing phenylalanine or tryptophan. The order of the fields is D gene, J gene, clone size, V gene, CDR3 DNA, CDR3 protein. D genes are given only for firm matches. Clone size is shown for a subset of rows, as once, few, many or a class of expanded clone.

NA	TRBJ2-5	NA	TRBV29-1	TGCAGCGCCTTGACAGAGCAAGAGACCCAGTACTTC	CSALTEQETQYF
TRBD1	TRBJ2-2	NA	TRBV7-2	TGTGCCAGCAGCACCCGGACAGGATACACCGGGGAGCTGTTTTTT	CASSTRTGYTGELFF
TRBD1	TRBJ2-5	few	TRBV5-6	TGTGCCAGCAGCGGGGTGACAGGGACGGAGACCCAGTACTTC	CASSGVTGTETQYF
TRBD2	TRBJ2-1	many	TRBV6-2/TRBV6-3	TGTGCCAGCAGTTCCCGGACTAGCGGGAATTACAATGAGCAGTTCTTC	CASSSRTSGNYNEQFF
NA	TRBJ2-1	many	TRBV20-1	TGCAGTGCCACTAGGACCGGGAATGAGCAGTTCTTC	CSATRTGNEQFF
TRBD2	TRBJ2-1	NA	TRBV9	TGTGCCAGCAGCGAAGGGCGGGAGTTCTCCTACAATGAGCAGTTCTTC	CASSEGREFSYNEQFF
TRBD1	TRBJ1-2	few	TRBV10-3	TGTGCCATCAGTGAGTCGGCTTTGGTGGACAGGGTGAACGGCTACACCTTC	CAISESALVDRVNGYTF
NA	TRBJ2-5	NA	TRBV7-9	TGTGCCAGCAGCTTCGGGGGCAGGGGGCAAGAGACCCAGTACTTC	CASSFGGRGQETQYF
TRBD1	TRBJ2-5	many	TRBV12-3/TRBV12-4	TGTGCCAGCAGTTTTCGGACAGGGGGCGATGAGACCCAGTACTTC	CASSFRTGGDETQYF
NA	TRBJ2-1	NA	TRBV5-1	TGCGCCAGCAGCTTGGCCCGGAATTCAGTATACAATGAGCAGTTCTTC	CASSLARNSVYNEQFF
NA	TRBJ2-1	NA	TRBV10-3	TGTGCCATCAGTGAGTCAACCAGACGTAATGAGCAGTTCTTC	CAISESTRRNEQFF
TRBD2	TRBJ2-2	NA	TRBV5-1	TGCGCCAGCAGCCCGGTCGAGCGGGGGGGCCTCGGTACCAACACCGGGGAGCTGTTTTTT	CASSPVERGGLGTNTGELFF
NA	TRBJ2-7	few	TRBV11-2	TGTGCCAGCAGCCGAGCGGGTCTGGCCTACGAGCAGTACTTC	CASSRAGLAYEQYF
NA	TRBJ2-5	few	TRBV27	TGTGCCAGCAGTTTGACGTGGGCTGAGACCCAGTACTTC	CASSLTWAETQYF
NA	TRBJ2-5	NA	TRBV20-1	TGCAGTGCTGACGCCGGGGAAGAGACCCAGTACTTC	CSADAGEETQYF
TRBD1	TRBJ1-2	many	TRBV3-1	TGTGCCAGCAGCCAAGCCCGGGGGGCAGGGGGTGATGGCTACACCTTC	CASSQARGAGGDGYTF
TRBD1	TRBJ2-1	NA	TRBV5-1	TGCGCCAGCAGCTTGGGCCTAGACAGGGGCCACTACAATGAGCAGTTCTTC	CASSLGLDRGHYNEQFF
TRBD2	TRBJ2-1	many	TRBV6-2/TRBV6-3	TGTGCCAGCAGTTACTCCCTAGCGGGAGTAAAAAATGAGCAGTTCTTC	CASSYSLAGVKNEQFF
NA	TRBJ2-7	few	TRBV7-6	TGTGCCAGCAGCTTAGTGGTAGCAGCCGAGCAGTACTTC	CASSLVVAAEQYF
TRBD1	TRBJ1-2	few	TRBV6-1	TGTGCCAGCAGTACAGGGGCATTCTCTGGCTACACCTTC	CASSTGAFSGYTF
NA	TRBJ2-2	NA	TRBV2	TGTGCCAGCAGTGAAAGAAGACAGTTGGCCGGGGAGCTGTTTTTT	CASSERRQLAGELFF
NA	TRBJ2-3	few	TRBV12-3/TRBV12-4	TGTGCCAGCAGTAACACAGGGTGGGGGACAGATACGCAGTATTTT	CASSNTGWGTDTQYF
NA	TRBJ1-1	few	TRBV7-9	TGTGCCAGCAGCTTACGTAGGGGCCGGACGAACACTGAAGCTTTCTTT	CASSLRRGRTNTEAFF
NA	TRBJ2-1	many	TRBV9	TGTGCCAGCAGCGTGCTTTGGGGCGAGCAGTTCTTC	CASSVLWGEQFF
TRBD2	TRBJ2-5	NA	TRBV10-3	TGTGCCATCAGTGAGTCCCCGGGGGGGCCCAGGGAGACCCAGTACTTC	CAISESPGGPRETQYF
NA	TRBJ2-2	few	TRBV6-4	TGTGCCAGCAGTGAATTCCAGGGGACCGGGGAGCTGTTTTTT	CASSEFQGTGELFF
NA	TRBJ1-1	many	TRBV7-2	TGTGCCAGCAGCTCCGGGAGCTATAACACTGAAGCTTTCTTT	CASSSGSYNTEAFF
NA	TRBJ2-3	NA	TRBV20-1	TGCAGTGCCAAGGTCTGGACAGCTGAAGATACGCAGTATTTT	CSAKVWTAEDTQYF
NA	TRBJ1-1	few	TRBV20-1	TGCAGTGTAATTCGTGGGGGGGAGGGAGCTTTCTTT	CSVIRGGEGAFF
NA	TRBJ2-3	few	TRBV2	TGTGCCAGCATGGGGGTCACAGATACGCAGTATTTT	CASMGVTDTQYF
TRBD1	TRBJ2-2	NA	TRBV4-3	TGCGCCAGCAGCCGCAGACAGGGGGAGGTGGGGGAGCTGTTTTTT	CASSRRQGEVGELFF
TRBD2	TRBJ2-2	few	TRBV15	TGTGCCACCAGCCCGCGGACTAGAGTGAACACCGGGGAGCTGTTTTTT	CATSPRTRVNTGELFF
NA	TRBJ2-5	NA	TRBV20-1	TGCAGTGCTAGAGGGAGGGCGGGGTGGCAAGAGACCCAGTACTTC	CSARGRAGWQETQYF
NA	TRBJ1-4	many	TRBV27	TGTGCCAGCAGTTTTGGGGGGCACGAAAAACTGTTTTTT	CASSFGGHEKLFF
NA	TRBJ2-4	NA	TRBV29-1	TGCAGCGTTGAAGGCAACGGATTACAGTACTTC	CSVEGNGLQYF
NA	TRBJ2-2	few	TRBV9	TGTGCCAGCAGCGTAGTACCGAACACCGGGGAGCTGTTTTTT	CASSVVPNTGELFF
NA	TRBJ2-3	few	TRBV4-2	TGTGCCAGCAGCCCGTCTATTGTCGGGGTAAGCACAGATACGCAGTATTTT	CASSPSIVGVSTDTQYF
TRBD1	TRBJ2-1	many	TRBV5-4	TGTGCCAGCAGCTTGGTAGCGGACAGGGTTCTGCAGTTCTTC	CASSLVADRVLQFF
NA	TRBJ2-2	NA	TRBV6-1	TGTGCCAGCAGCACGGGGCATCCCGGGGAGCTGTTTTTT	CASSTGHPGELFF
TRBD1	TRBJ1-5	few	TRBV20-1	TGCAGTGCTAGAGCTTCCGGGACAGGGGTTATTCAGCCCCAGCATTTT	CSARASGTGVIQPQHF